The 8 T cell receptor beta chains listed next were all sequenced from one sample in a study of blood T cell repertoires in COVID-19. Some clones are missing from TCRdb's copy, which holds only in-frame ones; the method was immunoSEQ multiplex PCR. This table has 60,000 or so clones, around 81% appearing once. Sample: peripheral blood. The receptor set was obtained from a woman aged 80 or older with acute or convalescent COVID-19.

This chain links TRBV4-1 with TRBJ1-4; D not resolved. This CDR3 spans 15 amino acids. The ends were cut back, 3 bases at V and 0 bases at J, with 8 bases in the middle. From germline, CDR1 is MGHRA and CDR2 YSYEKL. CDR3 residues: CASSQRETTNEKLFF. CDR3 coding DNA: TGCGCCAGCAGCCAGCGGGAGACAACTAATGAAAAACTGTTTTTT.

The chain couples TRBV3-1 (or the pseudogene TRBV3-2) to TRBJ1-2; TRBD1 might be the D (6 bases). Germline CDR1 and CDR2: LGHDT and YNNKEL (reference sequence). CDR3 length: 13 residues. V dropped 0 bases and J dropped 7 bases, with 9 bases sitting between them. CDR3 protein: CASSQEGGAGYTF. For the CDR3, the DNA is TGTGCCAGCAGCCAAGAAGGGGGAGCTGGCTACACCTTC.

This chain connects TRBV20-1 to TRBJ2-7; 7 bases line up with TRBD1. V dropped 3 bases and J dropped 1; count of bases not matched to a gene: 6. The germline V gene has CDR1 DFQATT and CDR2 SNEGSKA (reference sequence). This CDR3 has 14 amino acids. CDR3 nucleotide sequence: TGCAGTGCTAGTGGTCTGACAGGGTCCTACGAGCAGTACTTC. Translation: CSASGLTGSYEQYF.

The gene calls are TRBV29-1 and TRBJ2-2, with 8 bases that match TRBD2. CDR1 and CDR2 (germline): SQVTM, ANQGSEA. The CDR3 spans 14 residues. Trimming took 4 bases from V and 0 from J; bases not matched to a gene: 1. The CDR3: CSVASGSNTGELFF. DNA of the CDR3: TGCAGCGTTGCTAGCGGGTCGAACACCGGGGAGCTGTTTTTT.

This chain links TRBV7-8 with TRBJ2-2; weak D call: TRBD1 (5 bases). Looked up from germline, CDR1 is SGHVS and CDR2 is FQNEAQ. The CDR3 has 16 amino acids. V was shortened by 6 bases and J by 2 bases, with 16 bases between the two germline ends. The CDR3 protein is CASSQRQGSNTGELFF. The CDR3 DNA reads TGTGCCAGCAGTCAGCGCCAGGGTAGCAACACCGGGGAGCTGTTTTTT.

The J gene is TRBJ2-1, the V gene TRBV30, with D perhaps TRBD2 (6 bases). With 2 bases removed from V and 6 bases from J, the gap between germline ends came to 11 bases. CDR3 size: 13 residues. Germline values: CDR1 GTSNPN, CDR2 SVGIG (reference sequence). The CDR3 loop reads CAWSWGLLNEQFF. As DNA, the CDR3 is TGTGCCTGGAGTTGGGGACTCCTCAATGAGCAGTTCTTC. The full variable domain, in which reference TRBV30 and TRBJ2-1 provide the parts outside the CDR3, is SQTIHQWPATLVQPVGSPLSLECTVEGTSNPNLYWYRQAAGRGLQLLFYSVGIGQISSEVPQNLSASRPQDRQFILSSKKLLLSDSGFYLCAWSWGLLNEQFFGPGTRLTVL.

The chain employs TRBV5-1 and TRBJ1-1, with a tentative D call TRBD1 (5 bases). The CDR3 totals 15 residues. Per the germline V gene, CDR1 is SGHRS and CDR2 is YFSETQ. Trimming stripped 2 bases from V and 1 base from J, with 12 bases between. CDR3 sequence (DNA): TGCGCCAGCAGCTTACAGGTAGGCACGAACACTGAAGCTTTCTTT. Its protein is CASSLQVGTNTEAFF.

The V gene is TRBV30, the J gene TRBJ1-6; D is undetermined. The CDR3 spans 14 residues. The germline V gene has CDR1 GTSNPN and CDR2 SVGIG (reference sequence). The V and J ends lost 6 bases and 6 bases respectively, with 15 bases between them. The CDR3 DNA reads TGTGCCTGCTCCTGGGCGGCGGGTAATTCACCCCTCCACTTT. Its protein is CACSWAAGNSPLHF.